These 28 T cell receptor beta chains share one sample of origin, sequenced in a study of T cell repertoires in cytomegalovirus infection (dated by TCRdb to about 2019). This sample was sequenced with an Illumina HiSeq 1500. Clones were called with MiXCR by TCRdb after fastp trimmed the public reads at Q25, and only in-frame beta chains were retained. Merged by CDR3 protein, the rows form single entries marked with the most common genes and DNA. Within this sample are hundreds of thousands of distinct CDR3 sequences, with roughly 33% of them counted one time only. The top ten clonotypes cover 15% to 20% of the sample. Their target antigens are unknown. The treatment or condition tag for this specimen amounts to: in vitro stimulation with specific CMV peptide epitopes to enrich CMV-specific T cells. Specimen: cultured PBMCs, collected from culture after CMV antigen stimulation. These receptor sequences come from a human donor in good health (CMV status not recorded). Some clones in this sample may be carry-over from other donors' samples.

V usage is TRBV7-9 and J usage is TRBJ2-7; a weak D match, TRBD2 (5 bases). Trimming pared 0 bases from V and 9 bases from J, leaving 6 bases between. Germline values: CDR1 SEHNR, CDR2 FQNEAQ (reference sequence). This CDR3 comprises 11 residues. The DNA for the CDR3 is TGTGCCAGCAGCTTAGCCGCGGGGCAGTACTTC. It translates to CASSLAAGQYF.

This clonotype was seen only a few times. At one end the junction does not follow the germline gene, possibly because of a read error. This chain joins TRBV12-3 or TRBV12-4 and TRBJ2-1; either TRBD1 or TRBD2 may supply D (5 bases each). The CDR3 totals 15 residues. In DNA, the CDR3 is TGTGCCAGCAGCCTGGGACGGCCCTCCTACAATGATCAGTTCTTC. Translating gives CASSLGRPSYNDQFF.

This clonotype was seen more than once but under ten times. This rearrangement joins TRBV20-1 to TRBJ1-5; 10 bases are shared with TRBD1. The CDR3 is made up of 15 amino acids. V lost 1 base and J lost 5; bases outside the gene matches: 5. Per germline, CDR1 DFQATT and CDR2 SNEGSKA (reference sequence). CDR3 sequence reads: CSARVGGQGYQPQHF. In nucleotides, the CDR3 is TGCAGTGCTAGAGTTGGGGGACAGGGGTATCAGCCCCAGCATTTT.

The rearrangement links TRBV2 to TRBJ1-1; possible D gene TRBD1, 5 bases. Trimming took off 6 bases at V and 2 bases at J, with 10 bases between the two ends. Germline V lookup: CDR1 SNHLY, CDR2 FYNNEI. The CDR3 loop spans 13 amino acids. The CDR3 DNA sequence: TGTGCCAGCAGGAATGACAGAAACACTGAAGCTTTCTTT. This sequence encodes CASRNDRNTEAFF.

This chain links TRBV6-2 or TRBV6-3 with TRBJ2-5; TRBD2 matches 7 bases. J lost 1 base, V lost 4 bases, and 9 bases had no gene match. The CDR3 runs to 16 residues. Per the germline V gene, CDR1 is MNHEY and CDR2 is SVGEGT. The CDR3 coding sequence is TGTGCCAGCAGTTTCCTAAGCGGGACCCTCCAAGAGACCCAGTACTTC. Translating it yields CASSFLSGTLQETQYF.

The chain couples TRBV7-2 to TRBJ1-5; TRBD1 matches 7 bases. The CDR3 contains 18 residues. The germline V gene encodes CDR1 SGHTA and CDR2 FQGNSA. The ends lost 2 bases at V and 3 bases at J; junction bases unmatched: 13. CDR3 amino acids: CASSLFGDRAIFNQPQHF. The CDR3 nucleotides are TGTGCCAGCAGCTTATTCGGAGACAGGGCTATATTCAATCAGCCCCAGCATTTT.

In this sample, this clonotype turned up many times. This chain connects TRBV10-3 to TRBJ1-5; TRBD1 matches at 8 bases. The germline CDR1 and CDR2 sequences are ENHRY and SYGVKD. V shed 3 bases, J shed 5 bases, and the junction held 6 bases outside the gene matches. The CDR3 extends over 15 amino acids. CDR3 residues: CAISDSYRGYQPQHF. CDR3 bases: TGTGCCATCAGTGACTCCTACAGGGGGTATCAGCCCCAGCATTTT.

The gene calls are TRBV3-1 and TRBJ2-3; D may be TRBD2 (7 bases). V dropped 0 bases and J dropped 5 bases, with 18 bases sitting between them. The CDR3 sequence is 17 residues long. Germline V gives CDR1 LGHDT, CDR2 YNNKEL (reference sequence). The DNA of the CDR3 is TGTGCCAGCAGCCAAGATCCCTCCGGGGGGCCTAGAGATACGCAGTATTTT. This codes for CASSQDPSGGPRDTQYF.

The chain joins TRBV28 to TRBJ2-3; 11 nucleotides line up with TRBD2. Germline values: CDR1 MDHEN, CDR2 SYDVKM. The V and J ends lost 5 bases and 6 bases, in that order; junction bases with no gene match: 10. The CDR3 spans 16 residues. The CDR3 is CASSPLAGGIPDTQYF. The DNA for the CDR3 is TGTGCCAGCAGTCCTTTAGCGGGGGGGATACCTGATACGCAGTATTTT.

The chain employs TRBV28 and TRBJ1-1, with D perhaps matching TRBD1 (6 bases). Trimming pared 1 base from V and 1 base from J, leaving 19 bases between. From germline, CDR1 is MDHEN and CDR2 SYDVKM. This CDR3 is 18 amino acids long. In DNA form, the CDR3 reads TGTGCCAGCAGTTTATCCCCCCGTTTAGTAGGGGGGAACACTGAAGCTTTCTTT. Protein product: CASSLSPRLVGGNTEAFF.

The rearrangement uses TRBV6-5 and TRBJ2-1; D uncertain. The ends were cut back, 8 bases at V and 6 bases at J, with 11 bases in the middle. The CDR3 contains 12 residues. Germline loops: CDR1 MNHEY, CDR2 SVGAGI. The CDR3 DNA sequence: TGTGCCAGCGGAAGGGCCCCCAATGAGCAGTTCTTC. Translating it yields CASGRAPNEQFF.

J is TRBJ2-7 and V is TRBV11-2; tentatively, D is TRBD1 (5 bases). Germline V lookup: CDR1 SGHAT, CDR2 FQNNGV. This CDR3 has 15 amino acids. V was pared by 5 bases and J by 3 bases, with 17 bases between. CDR3 sequence reads: CASSPTDTVLYEQYF. DNA of the CDR3: TGTGCCAGCAGCCCGACAGACACGGTCCTCTACGAGCAGTACTTC.

This clonotype was detected only a few times. This chain uses TRBV7-8 with TRBJ2-5, with D maybe TRBD1 (6 bases). V was cut by 5 bases and J by 2 bases, with 15 bases left in between. Germline values: CDR1 SGHVS, CDR2 FQNEAQ. The CDR3 extends over 15 amino acids. The CDR3 is CASSATGTQQETQYF. The CDR3 nucleotides read TGTGCCAGCAGCGCAACCGGGACACAACAAGAGACCCAGTACTTC.

This clonotype was picked up a small number of times. V gene TRBV7-6 combines with J gene TRBJ2-7; 7 positions agree with TRBD2. J lost 0 bases, V lost 2 bases, and 7 bases had no gene match. Germline CDR1 and CDR2: SGHVS and FNYEAQ. This CDR3 comprises 16 residues. The chain's CDR3 is CASSLFPRGSSYEQYF. The CDR3 bases are TGTGCCAGCAGCTTATTTCCGCGGGGGAGCTCCTACGAGCAGTACTTC.

This sequence joins TRBV6-5 and TRBJ2-1; TRBD2 aligns across 8 bases. The CDR3 contains 15 residues. CDR1 and CDR2 from the germline V gene are MNHEY and SVGAGI. The ends lost 0 bases at V and 8 bases at J; junction bases unmatched: 6. CDR3 bases: TGTGCCAGCAGTTACTCGACGGGGGGGCCCCATGAGCAGTTCTTC. This codes for CASSYSTGGPHEQFF.

This chain links TRBV7-2 with TRBJ2-2; 13 bases line up with TRBD2. Germline lookup yields CDR1 SGHTA and CDR2 FQGNSA. Trimming removed 7 bases from V and 6 bases from J; junction bases left unmatched: 5. This CDR3 has 15 amino acids. CDR3 in DNA: TGTGCCAGCAAGACTACTAGCGGGGGGGCCGGGGAGCTGTTTTTT. It specifies CASKTTSGGAGELFF.

The V gene is TRBV6-2 or TRBV6-3, the J gene TRBJ1-1; D gene ambiguous. This CDR3 is built from 13 residues. Trimming pared 11 bases from V and 0 bases from J, leaving 13 bases between. CDR1 is MNHEY, CDR2 SVGEGT, per germline. CDR3 amino acids: CAGKKTVNTEAFF. Here the CDR3 DNA reads TGTGCCGGCAAAAAGACGGTGAACACTGAAGCTTTCTTT.

This clonotype was counted only a few times. The V gene is TRBV6-1, the J gene TRBJ2-1; no definite D call. The CDR3 is 14 amino acids. The V gene lost 4 bases and the J gene lost 4 bases, with 11 bases spanning the gap. The germline CDR1 and CDR2 sequences are MNHNS and SASEGT. In DNA form, the CDR3 reads TGTGCCAGCAGTGGTTCCCGGAGTTACAATGAGCAGTTCTTC. It yields the protein CASSGSRSYNEQFF.

The V and J genes are TRBV28 and TRBJ2-6; no definite D call. This CDR3 spans 16 amino acids. V was clipped by 1 base and J by 2 bases, with 9 bases between them. Germline V gives CDR1 MDHEN, CDR2 SYDVKM. Written as DNA, the CDR3 is TGTGCCAGCAGTTTATCGTGGGCTGCTGGGGCCAACGTCCTGACTTTC. This codes for CASSLSWAAGANVLTF.

This clonotype was detected a few times. The chain carries TRBV7-2 and TRBJ2-7; 11 bases align to TRBD2. The CDR3 contains 14 residues. Unmatched junction bases numbered 6, after V lost 5 bases and J lost 6 bases. CDR1 and CDR2 (germline): SGHTA, FQGNSA. The CDR3 DNA follows: TGTGCCAGCAGCCAACTAGCGGGGGCCGGCGAGCAGTACTTC. This translates into CASSQLAGAGEQYF.

This clonotype was detected only a few times. This chain joins TRBV6-1 and TRBJ1-3; possibly TRBD1 for D (5 bases). The germline V and J ends were trimmed by 6 bases and 2 bases, with 11 bases remaining between them. The germline V gene has CDR1 MNHNS and CDR2 SASEGT. The length of the CDR3 is 14 residues. The CDR3 here is CASSRGTTGNTIYF. CDR3 in DNA: TGTGCCAGCAGCCGCGGGACGACTGGAAACACCATATATTTT.

This clonotype was detected only a few times. The J gene is TRBJ2-1, the V gene TRBV5-5; the match to TRBD2 covers 13 bases. The CDR3 covers 15 residues. Trimming took 4 bases from V and 7 from J; bases not matched to a gene: 5. In germline, CDR1 is SGHKS, CDR2 YYEKEE (reference sequence). The CDR3 sequence: CASSVLAGGENEQFF. The CDR3 nucleotides read TGTGCCAGCAGCGTACTAGCGGGGGGGGAGAATGAGCAGTTCTTC. Complete variable domain (other parts from reference TRBV5-5 and TRBJ2-1): DAGVTQSPTHLIKTRGQQVTLRCSPISGHKSVSWYQQVLGQGPQFIFQYYEKEERGRGNFPDRFSARQFPNYSSELNVNALLLGDSALYLCASSVLAGGENEQFFGPGTRLTVL.

This clonotype has a count of ten or more. This chain connects TRBV7-9 to TRBJ2-5, with D tentatively TRBD1 (6 bases). This CDR3 has 13 residues. The germline V and J ends were trimmed by 7 bases and 4 bases, with 13 bases remaining between them. Germline assignment: CDR1 SEHNR and CDR2 FQNEAQ (reference sequence). The CDR3 here is CASIPTGGETQYF. DNA of the CDR3: TGTGCCAGCATACCGACAGGCGGAGAGACCCAGTACTTC. The whole variable domain, remainder taken from reference TRBV7-9 and TRBJ2-5, is DTGVSQNPRHKITKRGQNVTFRCDPISEHNRLYWYRQTLGQGPEFLTYFQNEAQLEKSRLLSDRFSAERPKGSFSTLEIQRTEQGDSAMYLCASIPTGGETQYFGPGTRLLVL.

The sample holds a few counts of this clonotype. V usage is TRBV5-4 and J usage is TRBJ2-3, with D uncertain. This CDR3 comprises 14 residues. Germline CDR1 reads SGHNT; CDR2 reads YYREEE (reference sequence). Trimming took 7 bases from V and 0 from J, leaving 12 bases between them. The CDR3, as DNA: TGTGCCAGCCAAGAACAGACAAGCACAGATACGCAGTATTTT. Translated, it gives CASQEQTSTDTQYF.

This chain uses TRBV20-1 with TRBJ2-5; 12 bases line up with TRBD1. The CDR3 sequence is 13 residues long. With 6 bases clipped from V and 5 bases from J, the junction kept 4 bases outside the gene matches. CDR1 is DFQATT and CDR2 is SNEGSKA in the germline V gene (reference sequence). CDR3 sequence: CSAQGQGAETQYF. The CDR3 nucleotides read TGCAGTGCCCAGGGACAGGGGGCGGAGACCCAGTACTTC.

This clonotype was counted only a few times. The rearrangement links TRBV6-1 to TRBJ1-3; D remains unclear. This CDR3 is 13 amino acids long. Germline V gene lookup returns CDR1 MNHNS and CDR2 SASEGT. Trimming removed 7 bases from V and 1 base from J, with 8 bases in between. The CDR3 bases are TGTGCCAGCATCGGGTCTTCTGGAAACACCATATATTTT. This gives the protein CASIGSSGNTIYF.

The gene calls are TRBV4-1 and TRBJ2-1; 10 positions match TRBD2. The CDR3 length is 16 residues. Germline values: CDR1 MGHRA, CDR2 YSYEKL. After removal of 4 bases from V and 6 bases from J, the junction contained 9 bases not matched to a gene. The CDR3 is CASSLALAGAGNEQFF. The DNA for the CDR3 is TGCGCCAGCAGCCTCGCGCTAGCGGGGGCCGGCAATGAGCAGTTCTTC.

The genes are TRBV27 and TRBJ1-5, with no clear D. V was shortened by 9 bases and J by 2 bases, with 14 bases between the two germline ends. CDR3 length equals 14 residues. Germline lookup yields CDR1 MNHEY and CDR2 SMNVEV (reference sequence). CDR3 sequence (DNA): TGTGCCAGGGGGAGTAACCGAGGCAATCAGCCCCAGCATTTT. Amino acid sequence: CARGSNRGNQPQHF.